This is a list of T cell receptor beta chains from one sample in a study of T cell responses to AZD1222 COVID-19 vaccine. Data came from immunoSEQ multiplex PCR; TCRdb stores just in-frame clones and leaves some out. The sample carries some 130,000 clones, about 88% recorded once. The specimen was peripheral blood, collected 28 days after the second AZD1222 dose. All receptors come from an adult who received the AZD1222 COVID-19 vaccine. Both conserved end residues are part of each CDR3. The D gene is left open where the match is weak.

J gene: TRBJ2-5
V gene: TRBV3-1/TRBV3-2
D gene: -
CDR3 protein: CASSPYDYQETQYF
CDR3 DNA: TGTGCCAGCAGCCCTTACGACTACCAAGAGACCCAGTACTTC

J gene: TRBJ2-7
V gene: TRBV6-5
D gene: -
CDR3 protein: CASSSPGAYEQYF
CDR3 DNA: TGTGCCAGCAGCTCCCCCGGCGCCTACGAGCAGTACTTC

J gene: TRBJ1-2
V gene: TRBV6-1
D gene: TRBD1
CDR3 protein: CASSDTGVYGYTF
CDR3 DNA: TGTGCCAGCAGTGACACAGGGGTCTATGGCTACACCTTC

J gene: TRBJ2-7
V gene: TRBV30
D gene: TRBD2
CDR3 protein: CAWSVRLKRETLTSGSLYEQYF
CDR3 DNA: TGTGCCTGGAGTGTACGTTTGAAAAGGGAGACATTGACTAGCGGGAGTCTTTACGAGCAGTACTTC

J gene: TRBJ2-3
V gene: TRBV11-2
D gene: TRBD2
CDR3 protein: CASSRGSSGGSDTQYF
CDR3 DNA: TGTGCCAGCAGCCGGGGCTCAAGCGGGGGATCGGATACGCAGTATTTT

J gene: TRBJ2-7
V gene: TRBV24-1
D gene: TRBD2
CDR3 protein: CATSDSGGERRYF
CDR3 DNA: TGTGCCACCAGTGATTCGGGGGGTGAGAGGAGGTACTTC

J gene: TRBJ2-7
V gene: TRBV27
D gene: -
CDR3 protein: CASSLAVTSYEQYF
CDR3 DNA: TGTGCCAGCAGTTTGGCCGTCACCTCCTACGAGCAGTACTTC

J gene: TRBJ1-2
V gene: TRBV10-1
D gene: TRBD1
CDR3 protein: CASSAGTGDGYTF
CDR3 DNA: TGCGCCAGCAGTGCTGGGACAGGGGACGGCTACACCTTC

J gene: TRBJ1-3
V gene: TRBV18
D gene: -
CDR3 protein: CASSPGISGNTIYF
CDR3 DNA: TGTGCCAGCTCACCGGGGATATCTGGAAACACCATATATTTT

J gene: TRBJ2-3
V gene: TRBV2
D gene: -
CDR3 protein: CASSEYPGRDTQYF
CDR3 DNA: TGTGCCAGCAGTGAATATCCGGGGAGAGATACGCAGTATTTT

J gene: TRBJ1-2
V gene: TRBV6-5
D gene: -
CDR3 protein: CAASPGPSQGYTF
CDR3 DNA: TGTGCCGCCAGCCCCGGGCCCTCGCAAGGCTACACCTTC